This T cell receptor beta chain was sequenced for a study of CD8 T cells in ankylosing spondylitis. A quantitative 5'-RACE method, one with molecular barcodes, was used to make TCR beta libraries. MiXCR, run by TCRdb on the 5' RACE reads, gives a single entry per CDR3 protein. The sample lists about 140,000 distinct CDR3 sequences; around a third were seen once. Broader study findings: What seemed typical of ankylosing spondylitis blood was a TCR beta motif built from several highly homologous variants. There was reportedly significant enrichment of clones that were disease-linked in matched ankylosing spondylitis synovial fluid. The disease-linked clones had a CD8+ phenotype and low blood frequencies.

This clonotype appeared many times. Its specificity is not known. Deletions cut 5 bases from V and 0 bases from J, with 8 bases between. This CDR3 contains 14 residues. Sequenced input: synovial fluid, either unsorted or a sorted T cell fraction (not recorded which). The chain uses TRBV12-3 or TRBV12-4 and TRBJ1-5; no reliable D call. The sequence derives from a male donor with ankylosing spondylitis. The CDR3 spells CASSRRDSNQPQHF. The CDR3 region has the DNA TGTGCCAGCAGTCGACGGGATAGCAATCAGCCCCAGCATTTT.